In its sample, the clone carrying this T cell receptor beta chain was seen a few times. Antigen unknown. Primers for the PCR totalled 60 Vbeta and 13 Jbeta. Sequenced by immunoSEQ multiplex PCR; TCRdb stores in-frame clones only, minus some. The sample has about 83,000 clones, roughly 81% seen once. This sample is part of a study of cytomegalovirus exposure and HLA in healthy donors. Study-wide results and caveats: Over 15,000 TCR beta sequences were associated with HLA alleles at 0.05 false discovery rate in a later analysis. Accurate prediction of most subjects' HLA-A and HLA-B alleles from TCR beta sequences was reported. Most sequenced TCRs were rare (though some public TCRs occurred in many donors).

Sequenced: PBMCs. The sequence derives from a woman in her 30s in good health and CMV-seronegative.

As DNA, the CDR3 is TGCGCCAGCAGCCCCGTAACTAGCGGGAGGGCCGGTAACATTCAGTACTTC. Translating it yields CASSPVTSGRAGNIQYF. The V and J genes are TRBV5-1 and TRBJ2-4; 13 bases agree with TRBD2. Per the germline V gene, CDR1 is SGHRS and CDR2 is YFSETQ. The CDR3 contains 17 residues. Trimming removed 4 bases from V and 7 bases from J; junction bases left unmatched: 11.